This T cell receptor (beta chain) was documented in a study of cytomegalovirus exposure and HLA in healthy donors. Repertoires were generated with immunoSEQ multiplex PCR, while TCRdb's copy carries only in-frame clones and drops some. The table shows roughly 120,000 clones, with approximately 89% occurring only once. Germline values: CDR1 KGHSH, CDR2 LQKENI. The CDR3 runs to 12 residues. Trimming removed 3 bases at V and 11 bases at J, with 10 bases between. The specimen sequenced was PBMCs. The sequence was obtained from a woman between 18 and 29 years old in good health and CMV-seronegative. The chain is built from TRBV18 and TRBJ2-2; the D is unclear. CDR3 amino acids: CASSPVREELFF. CDR3 sequence (DNA): TGTGCCAGCTCACCCGTCCGAGAAGAGCTGTTTTTT.